The clone carrying this T cell receptor (beta chain) is a singleton in its sample. This sample was included in a study of blood T cell repertoires in COVID-19. Across the whole study: Samples came from the United States, Italy and Spain, spanning acute and convalescent COVID-19. Nucleic acid was either cDNA or gDNA, and it came from T cells, B-cell-depleted T cells, or PBMCs.

Authors' methods: Counts of nucleated cells, estimated from reference gene primer amplification, were obtained. Clones were read by immunoSEQ multiplex PCR, and TCRdb kept only the in-frame ones, dropping some. The D gene and trimming were derived from the DNA, and the V and J assignments and clone size from that table. The data show more than 150,000 clones, 80% to 90% seen once. Germline-derived CDR1 and CDR2 are MNHEY and SVGAGI. The CDR3 is 15 amino acids. V was cut by 3 bases and J by 0 bases, with 10 bases left in between. This clonotype was sampled from a young man with active or convalescent COVID-19. The sequenced material came from peripheral blood. The V and J genes are TRBV6-5 and TRBJ2-3, with D maybe TRBD2 (5 bases). The CDR3 nucleotides read TGTGCCAGCAGTTATAGGTCGGGGAGCACAGATACGCAGTATTTT. The encoded protein is CASSYRSGSTDTQYF.